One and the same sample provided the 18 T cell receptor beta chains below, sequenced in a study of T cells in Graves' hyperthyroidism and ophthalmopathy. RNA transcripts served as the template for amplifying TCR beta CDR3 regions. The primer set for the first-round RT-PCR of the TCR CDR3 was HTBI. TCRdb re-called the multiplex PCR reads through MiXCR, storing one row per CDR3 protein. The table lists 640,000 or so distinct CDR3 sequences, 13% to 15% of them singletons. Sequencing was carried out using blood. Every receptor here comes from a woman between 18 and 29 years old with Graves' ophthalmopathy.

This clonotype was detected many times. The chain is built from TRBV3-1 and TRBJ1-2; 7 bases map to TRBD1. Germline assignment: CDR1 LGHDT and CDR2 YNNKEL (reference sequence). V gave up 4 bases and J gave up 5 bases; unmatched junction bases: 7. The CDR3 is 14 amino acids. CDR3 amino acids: CASSPIATGYGYTF. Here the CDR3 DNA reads TGTGCCAGCAGCCCAATCGCGACAGGGTATGGCTACACCTTC.

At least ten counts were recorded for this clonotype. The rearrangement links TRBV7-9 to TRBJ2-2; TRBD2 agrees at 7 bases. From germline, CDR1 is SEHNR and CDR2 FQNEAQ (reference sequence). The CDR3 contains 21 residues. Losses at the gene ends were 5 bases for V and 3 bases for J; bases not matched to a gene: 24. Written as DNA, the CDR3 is TGTGCCAGCAGCCCACGACCACGGGACTATCAAGTCAAGGTTCACACCGGGGAGCTGTTTTTT. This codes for CASSPRPRDYQVKVHTGELFF.

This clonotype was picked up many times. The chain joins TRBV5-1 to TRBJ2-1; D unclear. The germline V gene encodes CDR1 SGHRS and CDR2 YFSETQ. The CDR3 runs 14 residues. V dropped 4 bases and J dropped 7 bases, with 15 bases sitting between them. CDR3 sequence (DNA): TGCGCCAGCAGCGTGACCGGGCCCCCTAATGAGCAGTTCTTC. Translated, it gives CASSVTGPPNEQFF.

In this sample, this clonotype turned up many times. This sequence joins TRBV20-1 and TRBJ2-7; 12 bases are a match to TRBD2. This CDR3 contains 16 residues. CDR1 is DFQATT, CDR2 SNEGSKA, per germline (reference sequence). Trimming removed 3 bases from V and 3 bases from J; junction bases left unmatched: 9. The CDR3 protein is CSASDRGLAGRYEQYF. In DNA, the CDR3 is TGCAGTGCTAGTGACCGCGGACTAGCGGGACGCTACGAGCAGTACTTC.

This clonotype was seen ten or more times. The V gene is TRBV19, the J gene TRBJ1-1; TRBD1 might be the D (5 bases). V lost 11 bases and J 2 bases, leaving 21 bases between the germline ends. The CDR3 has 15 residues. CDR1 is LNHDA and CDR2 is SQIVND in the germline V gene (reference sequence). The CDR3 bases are TGTGCCTCTCGGGGCGTAGTCGCCCGTAACACTGAAGCTTTCTTT. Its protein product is CASRGVVARNTEAFF.

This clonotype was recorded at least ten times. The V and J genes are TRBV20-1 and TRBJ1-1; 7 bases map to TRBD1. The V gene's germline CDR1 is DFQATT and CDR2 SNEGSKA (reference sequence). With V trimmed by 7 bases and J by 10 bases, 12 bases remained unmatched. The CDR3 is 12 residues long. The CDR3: CSVTDRLGGAFF. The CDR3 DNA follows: TGCAGTGTTACGGACAGGCTGGGGGGAGCTTTCTTT.

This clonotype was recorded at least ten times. CDR3 loop: CAISESTDTQYF. The DNA for the CDR3 is TGTGCCATCAGTGAGAGCACAGATACGCAGTATTTT. This chain uses TRBV10-3 with TRBJ2-3; D gene ambiguous. The CDR3 contains 12 residues. V lost 2 bases and J 0 bases, leaving 0 bases between the germline ends. Germline lookup yields CDR1 ENHRY and CDR2 SYGVKD.

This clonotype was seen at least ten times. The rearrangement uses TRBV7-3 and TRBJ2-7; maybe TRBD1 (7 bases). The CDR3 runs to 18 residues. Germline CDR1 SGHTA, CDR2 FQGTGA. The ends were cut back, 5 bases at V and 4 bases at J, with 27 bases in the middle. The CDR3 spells CASSPTGVAVAGRYEQYF. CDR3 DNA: TGTGCCAGCAGCCCCACAGGGGTAGCAGTTGCGGGAAGGTACGAGCAGTACTTC.

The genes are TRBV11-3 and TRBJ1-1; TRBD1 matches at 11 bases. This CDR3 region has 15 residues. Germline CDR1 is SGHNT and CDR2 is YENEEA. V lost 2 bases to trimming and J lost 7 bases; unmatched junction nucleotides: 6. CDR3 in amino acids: CASSLFGTGGIEAFF. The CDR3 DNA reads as TGTGCCAGCAGCTTATTCGGGACAGGGGGGATTGAAGCTTTCTTT. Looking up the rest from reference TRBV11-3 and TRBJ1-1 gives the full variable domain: EAGVVQSPRYKIIEKKQPVAFWCNPISGHNTLYWYLQNLGQGPELLIRYENEEAVDDSQLPKDRFSAERLKGVDSTLKIQPAELGDSAVYLCASSLFGTGGIEAFFGQGTRLTVV.

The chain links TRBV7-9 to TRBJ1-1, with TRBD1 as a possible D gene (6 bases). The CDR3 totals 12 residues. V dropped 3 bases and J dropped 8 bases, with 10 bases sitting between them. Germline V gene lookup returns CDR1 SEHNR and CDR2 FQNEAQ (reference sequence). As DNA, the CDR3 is TGTGCCAGCAGCTTTCCGGGGGCGGAAGCTTTCTTT. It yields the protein CASSFPGAEAFF. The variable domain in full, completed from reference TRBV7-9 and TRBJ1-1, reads DTGVSQNPRHKITKRGQNVTFRCDPISEHNRLYWYRQTLGQGPEFLTYFQNEAQLEKSRLLSDRFSAERPKGSFSTLEIQRTEQGDSAMYLCASSFPGAEAFFGQGTRLTVV.

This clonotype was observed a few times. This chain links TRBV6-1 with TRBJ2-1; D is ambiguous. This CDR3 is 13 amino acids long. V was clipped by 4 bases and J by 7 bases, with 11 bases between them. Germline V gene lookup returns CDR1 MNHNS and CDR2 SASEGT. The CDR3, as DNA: TGTGCCAGCAGTGCCCCGCCTCTAAATGAGCAGTTCTTC. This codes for CASSAPPLNEQFF.

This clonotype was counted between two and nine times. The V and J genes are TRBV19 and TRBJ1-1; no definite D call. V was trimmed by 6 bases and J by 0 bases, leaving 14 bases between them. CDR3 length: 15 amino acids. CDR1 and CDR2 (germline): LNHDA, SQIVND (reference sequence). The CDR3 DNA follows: TGTGCCAGTAGCCCGCACCCCCTTCTGAACACTGAAGCTTTCTTT. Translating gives CASSPHPLLNTEAFF. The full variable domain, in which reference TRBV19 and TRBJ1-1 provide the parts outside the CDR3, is DGGITQSPKYLFRKEGQNVTLSCEQNLNHDAMYWYRQDPGQGLRLIYYSQIVNDFQKGDIAEGYSVSREKKESFPLTVTSAQKNPTAFYLCASSPHPLLNTEAFFGQGTRLTVV.

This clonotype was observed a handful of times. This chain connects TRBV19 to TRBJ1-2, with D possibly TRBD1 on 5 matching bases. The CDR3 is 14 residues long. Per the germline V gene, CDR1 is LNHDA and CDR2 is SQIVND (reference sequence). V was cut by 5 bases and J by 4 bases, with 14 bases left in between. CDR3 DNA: TGTGCCAGTAGTGGGACTCTCGGGAGCTATGGCTACACCTTC. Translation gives CASSGTLGSYGYTF.

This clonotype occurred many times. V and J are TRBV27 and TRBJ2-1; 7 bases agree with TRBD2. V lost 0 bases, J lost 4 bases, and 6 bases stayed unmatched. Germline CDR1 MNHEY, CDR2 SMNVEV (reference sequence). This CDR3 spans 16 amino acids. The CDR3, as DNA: TGTGCCAGCAGTTTATCTGGCGGGAGTCCTTACAATGAGCAGTTCTTC. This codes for CASSLSGGSPYNEQFF.

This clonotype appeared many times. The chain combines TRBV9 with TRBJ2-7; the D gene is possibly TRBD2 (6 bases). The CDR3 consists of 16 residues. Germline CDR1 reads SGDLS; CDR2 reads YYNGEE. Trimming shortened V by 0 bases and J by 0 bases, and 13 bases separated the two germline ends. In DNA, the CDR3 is TGTGCCAGCAGCGTAGGGGATAGCGGTAACTCCTACGAGCAGTACTTC. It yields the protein CASSVGDSGNSYEQYF.

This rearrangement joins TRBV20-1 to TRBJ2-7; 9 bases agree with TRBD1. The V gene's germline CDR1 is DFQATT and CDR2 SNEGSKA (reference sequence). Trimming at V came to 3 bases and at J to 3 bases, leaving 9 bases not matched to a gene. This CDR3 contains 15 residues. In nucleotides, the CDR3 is TGCAGTGCTAGCTCACCGGGACAGGGAGGCTACGAGCAGTACTTC. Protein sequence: CSASSPGQGGYEQYF.

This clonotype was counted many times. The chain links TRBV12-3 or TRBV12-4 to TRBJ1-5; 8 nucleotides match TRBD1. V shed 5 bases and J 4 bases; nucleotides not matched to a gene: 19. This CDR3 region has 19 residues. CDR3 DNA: TGTGCCAGCAGTCCCACATGGACAGGGCAAGGGAGAGAAAATCAGCCCCAGCATTTT. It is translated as CASSPTWTGQGRENQPQHF.

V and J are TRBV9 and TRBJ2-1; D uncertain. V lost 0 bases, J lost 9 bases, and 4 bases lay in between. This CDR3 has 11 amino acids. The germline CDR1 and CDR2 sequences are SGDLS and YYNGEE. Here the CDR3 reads CASSVDTEQFF. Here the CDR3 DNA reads TGTGCCAGCAGCGTAGATACTGAGCAGTTCTTC.